Shown below are 28 T cell receptor beta chains from a single sample sequenced in a study of cytotoxic CD8 clonotypes in ibrutinib-treated CLL. Sequencing was performed with immunoSEQ multiplex PCR; in TCRdb, only in-frame clones are kept and a portion is missing. In the table there are 200,000 to 250,000 clones, 60% to 75% of which are singletons. This material consisted of PBMCs, taken after 24 months of ibrutinib treatment. The source of these receptors is a human donor with chronic lymphocytic leukemia.

This clone was counted only a few times. This chain connects TRBV5-1 to TRBJ2-2; D perhaps matches TRBD1 (6 bases). Looked up from germline, CDR1 is SGHRS and CDR2 is YFSETQ. V shed 4 bases and J shed 2 bases, with 15 bases lying between them. This CDR3 is 16 amino acids long. As DNA, the CDR3 is TGCGCCAGCAGCCCGCAGACAGGTGCCAACACCGGGGAGCTGTTTTTT. It codes for CASSPQTGANTGELFF.

The chain uses TRBV14 and TRBJ1-4; 7 nucleotides match TRBD1. Germline lookup yields CDR1 SGHDN and CDR2 FVKESK. The CDR3 contains 18 residues. Germline trimming cut 1 base from V and 0 bases from J; bases unmatched to any gene: 8. The CDR3 here is CASSQGGDSLTTNEKLFF. CDR3 nucleotide sequence: TGTGCCAGCAGCCAAGGGGGGGACAGCCTAACAACTAATGAAAAACTGTTTTTT.

In the case of this clone: Germline and junction disagree at one end, which may indicate a read error. The chain recombines TRBV19 with TRBJ2-1; 10 nucleotides agree with TRBD1. CDR3 length equals 15 residues. Germline CDR1 is LNHDA and CDR2 is SQIVND (reference sequence). The CDR3 nucleotides are TGTGCCAGTAGTCTAGACAGGGGGCGTCTAAATGAGCAGTTCTTC. Protein: CASSLDRGRLNEQFF.

This clone occurred a few times. The rearrangement uses TRBV4-1 and TRBJ2-7; D not resolved. Germline CDR1 and CDR2: MGHRA and YSYEKL. The CDR3 runs to 15 residues. V lost 0 bases, J lost 1 base, and 10 bases lay in between. CDR3 sequence (DNA): TGCGCCAGCAGCCAAGATCCATACTTATCCTACGAGCAGTACTTC. Encoded protein: CASSQDPYLSYEQYF.

The genes are TRBV6-5 and TRBJ2-7; 8 bases are shared with TRBD1. Trimming removed 5 bases from V and 2 bases from J; junction bases left unmatched: 8. This CDR3 is 15 amino acids long. Per the germline V gene, CDR1 is MNHEY and CDR2 is SVGAGI. CDR3 sequence reads: CASSMGQAPTYEQYF. Written as DNA, the CDR3 is TGTGCCAGCAGTATGGGACAGGCCCCTACCTACGAGCAGTACTTC.

This chain links TRBV7-2 with TRBJ2-1; D may be TRBD2 (6 bases). There are 14 residues in the CDR3. The V and J ends lost 4 bases and 3 bases respectively, with 10 bases between them. Germline V gene lookup returns CDR1 SGHTA and CDR2 FQGNSA. In nucleotides, the CDR3 is TGTGCCAGCAGCTCTAGGACTAACTACAATGAGCAGTTCTTC. It yields the protein CASSSRTNYNEQFF.

This chain uses TRBV5-1 with TRBJ2-3; D remains ambiguous. V was pared by 2 bases and J by 2 bases, with 6 bases between. The CDR3 length is 13 residues. Germline values: CDR1 SGHRS, CDR2 YFSETQ. CDR3 region: CASSFLPTDTQYF. As DNA, the CDR3 is TGCGCCAGCAGCTTCTTGCCCACAGATACGCAGTATTTT.

The chain recombines TRBV25-1 with TRBJ2-1; 10 bases are a match to TRBD1. The CDR3 contains 15 residues. The V gene's germline CDR1 is MGHDK and CDR2 SYGVNS. V shed 1 base, J shed 3 bases, and the junction held 0 bases outside the gene matches. The CDR3 coding sequence is TGTGCCAGCAGTGAATGGACAGGGGGCTACAATGAGCAGTTCTTC. Protein: CASSEWTGGYNEQFF.

This clone was observed a single time. The genes are TRBV9 and TRBJ2-3; 9 bases line up with TRBD1. CDR1 is SGDLS, CDR2 YYNGEE, per germline. V trimming: 5 bases; J trimming: 2 bases; junction bases outside the gene matches: 9. The CDR3 runs 16 residues. In DNA, the CDR3 is TGTGCCAGCAGTTACCGGGACAGGGAGTTCACAGATACGCAGTATTTT. Encoded protein: CASSYRDREFTDTQYF.

The chain employs TRBV5-1 and TRBJ2-7, with D maybe TRBD2 (6 bases). Trimming took 0 bases from V and 4 from J, leaving 20 bases between them. Germline values: CDR1 SGHRS, CDR2 YFSETQ. This CDR3 spans 17 amino acids. CDR3 protein: CASSLAGGGVGFYEQYF. The CDR3 DNA follows: TGCGCCAGCAGCTTGGCCGGAGGCGGGGTGGGGTTTTACGAGCAGTACTTC.

This clone showed up just once. The gene calls are TRBV6-6 and TRBJ2-3; 11 bases map to TRBD2. CDR3 length equals 15 residues. V lost 5 bases and J lost 3; bases outside the gene matches: 4. Germline V lookup: CDR1 MNHNY, CDR2 SVGAGI (reference sequence). CDR3 sequence: CASSRLAGYTDTQYF. CDR3 coding DNA: TGTGCCAGCAGTAGACTAGCGGGATATACAGATACGCAGTATTTT.

The rearrangement joins TRBV5-1 to TRBJ1-5, with TRBD1 matching 11 bases. The germline V gene has CDR1 SGHRS and CDR2 YFSETQ. The CDR3 consists of 14 residues. V was pared by 4 bases and J by 5 bases, with 2 bases of the junction left unmatched. The CDR3 is CASSTGQGDQPQHF. CDR3 in DNA: TGCGCCAGCAGCACGGGACAGGGGGATCAGCCCCAGCATTTT.

J is TRBJ2-1 and V is TRBV7-2; possibly TRBD1 for D (6 bases). The CDR3 consists of 15 residues. From germline, CDR1 is SGHTA and CDR2 FQGNSA. V lost 3 bases and J lost 3, with 12 bases in between. CDR3: CASSFLDRSYNEQFF. For the CDR3, the DNA is TGTGCCAGCAGCTTTCTGGACAGAAGCTACAATGAGCAGTTCTTC.

The genes are TRBV29-1 and TRBJ2-7; TRBD1 matches at 7 bases. Germline V gene data show CDR1 as SQVTM and CDR2 as ANQGSEA. Trimming cost V 6 bases and J 0 bases; bases outside gene matches: 8. The CDR3 has 14 residues. Written as DNA, the CDR3 is TGCAGCGTCGCCGGGACAGCAAGCTCCTACGAGCAGTACTTC. Amino acids: CSVAGTASSYEQYF.

The genes are TRBV28 and TRBJ1-2; no definite D call. CDR1 and CDR2 from the germline V gene are MDHEN and SYDVKM. V was shortened by 3 bases and J by 2 bases, with 10 bases between the two germline ends. CDR3 length equals 14 residues. This chain's CDR3 is CASSFATGNYGYTF. DNA of the CDR3: TGTGCCAGCAGTTTCGCCACCGGAAACTATGGCTACACCTTC.

The chain recombines TRBV7-9 with TRBJ2-3; 7 positions match TRBD2. This CDR3 spans 14 amino acids. From germline, CDR1 is SEHNR and CDR2 FQNEAQ (reference sequence). V was clipped by 4 bases and J by 2 bases; unmatched bases: 3. The CDR3 region is CASSSTSPTDTQYF. The CDR3 nucleotides are TGTGCCAGCAGCTCGACTAGCCCCACAGATACGCAGTATTTT.

For this clone: The sample has other DNA sequences that encode this CDR3 too. CDR3 sequence reads: CSVVDTYEQYF. CDR3 sequence (DNA): TGCAGCGTTGTTGATACCTACGAGCAGTACTTC. The chain recombines TRBV29-1 with TRBJ2-7; D not resolved. Trimming removed 4 bases at V and 2 bases at J, with 6 bases between. There are 11 residues in the CDR3. Germline values: CDR1 SQVTM, CDR2 ANQGSEA.

This clone was recorded only once. The V call is TRBV19, the J call TRBJ1-5; the D is unclear. The CDR3 contains 14 residues. The V and J ends lost 2 bases and 6 bases respectively, with 11 bases between them. Germline CDR1 reads LNHDA; CDR2 reads SQIVND (reference sequence). The CDR3 reads CASSIMGSPQPQHF. The DNA for the CDR3 is TGTGCCAGTAGTATAATGGGGTCGCCTCAGCCCCAGCATTTT. Combining the CDR3 with reference TRBV19 and TRBJ1-5 gives the whole variable domain DGGITQSPKYLFRKEGQNVTLSCEQNLNHDAMYWYRQDPGQGLRLIYYSQIVNDFQKGDIAEGYSVSREKKESFPLTVTSAQKNPTAFYLCASSIMGSPQPQHFGDGTRLSIL.

This chain connects TRBV7-9 to TRBJ2-2; no firm D call. Germline V gene data show CDR1 as SEHNR and CDR2 as FQNEAQ (reference sequence). V dropped 5 bases and J dropped 6 bases, with 10 bases sitting between them. The CDR3 is 13 amino acids. This CDR3 is CASSRLRSGELFF. Here the CDR3 DNA reads TGTGCCAGCAGCCGATTAAGGTCCGGGGAGCTGTTTTTT.

This clone was counted once. The V and J genes are TRBV29-1 and TRBJ1-2, with unresolved D. V was clipped by 4 bases and J by 4 bases, with 10 bases between them. This CDR3 contains 12 residues. Per the germline V gene, CDR1 is SQVTM and CDR2 is ANQGSEA. The CDR3 loop is CSVVRTGYGYTF. The CDR3 coding sequence is TGCAGCGTTGTGCGGACTGGCTATGGCTACACCTTC. Based on the CDR3 plus reference TRBV29-1 and TRBJ1-2, the full variable domain is SAVISQKPSRDICQRGTSLTIQCQVDSQVTMMFWYRQQPGQSLTLIATANQGSEATYESGFVIDKFPISRPNLTFSTLTVSNMSPEDSSIYLCSVVRTGYGYTFGSGTRLTVV.

The chain employs TRBV28 and TRBJ2-5; D ambiguous. Germline V gene data show CDR1 as MDHEN and CDR2 as SYDVKM. This CDR3 is built from 17 residues. V dropped 1 base and J dropped 4 bases, with 19 bases sitting between them. As DNA, the CDR3 is TGTGCCAGCAGTTTATTATGGAGTGGTAACCCCTCAGAGACCCAGTACTTC. It translates to CASSLLWSGNPSETQYF. Using reference TRBV28 and TRBJ2-5 for the parts outside the CDR3, the full variable domain is DVKVTQSSRYLVKRTGEKVFLECVQDMDHENMFWYRQDPGLGLRLIYFSYDVKMKEKGDIPEGYSVSREKKERFSLILESASTNQTSMYLCASSLLWSGNPSETQYFGPGTRLLVL.

The chain joins TRBV27 to TRBJ2-3, with D perhaps assigned TRBD1 or TRBD2 (5 bases each). V lost 6 bases, J lost 2 bases, and 15 bases lay in between. Per germline, CDR1 MNHEY and CDR2 SMNVEV (reference sequence). There are 15 residues in the CDR3. Here the CDR3 reads CASRLQVGVTDTQYF. DNA for the CDR3: TGTGCCAGCAGACTACAGGTGGGGGTCACAGATACGCAGTATTTT.

This chain joins TRBV11-3 and TRBJ1-1; tentative D call: TRBD1 (5 bases). Germline values: CDR1 SGHNT, CDR2 YENEEA. The CDR3 totals 13 residues. The V and J ends lost 5 bases and 0 bases respectively, with 7 bases between them. CDR3 DNA: TGTGCCAGCAGCACGACAGTGAACACTGAAGCTTTCTTT. The encoded protein is CASSTTVNTEAFF.

This CDR3 is CASSLGLSNQPQHF. DNA of the CDR3: TGTGCCAGCAGTTTGGGACTTAGCAATCAGCCCCAGCATTTT. This chain links TRBV2 with TRBJ1-5; D is perhaps TRBD1 (5 bases). Germline lookup yields CDR1 SNHLY and CDR2 FYNNEI. V lost 5 bases and J lost 0, with 8 bases in between. The CDR3 is 14 residues long.

V is TRBV4-2 and J is TRBJ2-2; perhaps TRBD2 as D (6 bases). The CDR3 loop spans 16 amino acids. The V end was cut by 1 base, the J end by 4 bases, with 13 bases between. Germline V CDR1 and CDR2: LGHNA, YNFKEQ. The CDR3 DNA reads TGTGCCAGCAGCCAAGCTAGCGTGAGGGGCACCGGGGAGCTGTTTTTT. Translation gives CASSQASVRGTGELFF.

The chain carries TRBV25-1 and TRBJ2-1, with D maybe TRBD1 (5 bases). Trimming left V 1 base short and J 9 bases short, with 10 bases between. In germline, CDR1 is MGHDK, CDR2 SYGVNS. This CDR3 spans 13 amino acids. This CDR3 reads CASSEFRGSEQFF. In nucleotides, the CDR3 is TGTGCCAGCAGTGAATTTAGGGGAAGTGAGCAGTTCTTC.

This sequence joins TRBV30 and TRBJ2-5; 15 positions match TRBD2. The CDR3 spans 15 residues. Trimming took 2 bases from V and 5 from J; bases not matched to a gene: 3. Germline values: CDR1 GTSNPN, CDR2 SVGIG (reference sequence). The DNA for the CDR3 is TGTGCCTGGAGTCGGACTAGCGGGAGGGAGGAGACCCAGTACTTC. Protein sequence: CAWSRTSGREETQYF. The complete variable domain, with remaining parts taken from reference TRBV30 and TRBJ2-5, reads SQTIHQWPATLVQPVGSPLSLECTVEGTSNPNLYWYRQAAGRGLQLLFYSVGIGQISSEVPQNLSASRPQDRQFILSSKKLLLSDSGFYLCAWSRTSGREETQYFGPGTRLLVL.

The J gene is TRBJ2-7, the V gene TRBV5-1, with 10 bases identical to TRBD1. The germline V gene has CDR1 SGHRS and CDR2 YFSETQ. After removal of 3 bases from V and 5 bases from J, the junction contained 11 bases not matched to a gene. There are 16 residues in the CDR3. The CDR3, as DNA: TGCGCCAGCAGCTGGACGACCGGGACAGGGGACGACGAGCAGTACTTC. As protein: CASSWTTGTGDDEQYF. Full variable domain (missing parts from reference TRBV5-1 and TRBJ2-7): KAGVTQTPRYLIKTRGQQVTLSCSPISGHRSVSWYQQTPGQGLQFLFEYFSETQRNKGNFPGRFSGRQFSNSRSEMNVSTLELGDSALYLCASSWTTGTGDDEQYFGPGTRLTVT.